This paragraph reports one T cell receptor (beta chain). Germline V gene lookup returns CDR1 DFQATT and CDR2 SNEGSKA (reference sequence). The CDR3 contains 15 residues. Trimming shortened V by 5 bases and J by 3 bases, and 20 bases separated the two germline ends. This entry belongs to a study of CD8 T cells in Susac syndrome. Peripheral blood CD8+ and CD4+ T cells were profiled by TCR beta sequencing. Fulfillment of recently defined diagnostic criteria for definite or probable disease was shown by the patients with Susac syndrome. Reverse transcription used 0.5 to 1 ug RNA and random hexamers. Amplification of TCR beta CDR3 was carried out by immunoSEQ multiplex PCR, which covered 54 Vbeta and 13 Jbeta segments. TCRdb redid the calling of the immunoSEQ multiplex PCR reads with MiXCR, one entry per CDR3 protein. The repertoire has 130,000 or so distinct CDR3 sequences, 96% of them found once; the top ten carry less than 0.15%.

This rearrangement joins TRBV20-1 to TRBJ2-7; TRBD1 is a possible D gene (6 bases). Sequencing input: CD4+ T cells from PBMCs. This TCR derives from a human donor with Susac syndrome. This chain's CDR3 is CSAQHRLGQFYEQYF. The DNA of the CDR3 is TGCAGTGCTCAGCACCGTCTAGGACAGTTCTACGAGCAGTACTTC.